This passage covers 7 T cell receptor beta chains from one sample sequenced in a study of cytomegalovirus exposure and HLA in healthy donors. The PCR used 60 Vbeta and 13 Jbeta primers. Clones were sequenced by immunoSEQ multiplex PCR, and TCRdb holds only the in-frame ones, with some missing. The sample records some 130,000 clones, 73% being singletons. Sequencing was performed on PBMCs. These receptors were collected from a woman aged 40-49 years in good health and CMV-seronegative.

The chain uses TRBV18 and TRBJ1-6; D gene unclear. Germline CDR1 KGHSH, CDR2 LQKENI. The CDR3 covers 13 residues. Trimming left V 3 bases short and J 10 bases short, with 10 bases between. Written as DNA, the CDR3 is TGTGCCAGCTCACCCGAGGAGGGCTCACCCCTCCACTTT. Protein: CASSPEEGSPLHF.

This chain joins TRBV7-2 and TRBJ1-1, with D unclear. Germline V CDR1 and CDR2: SGHTA, FQGNSA. The V and J ends lost 6 bases and 8 bases respectively, with 13 bases between them. CDR3 length: 12 amino acids. The CDR3 sequence: CASRRAGYEAFF. The CDR3 coding sequence is TGTGCCAGCAGGAGGGCAGGCTACGAAGCTTTCTTT.

There are a few counts of this clone. The gene calls are TRBV15 and TRBJ2-1, with D perhaps TRBD1 (5 bases). CDR1 LNHNV and CDR2 YYDKDF come from the germline V gene (reference sequence). This CDR3 has 14 residues. V was cut by 0 bases and J by 6 bases, with 9 bases left in between. The chain's CDR3 is CATSRERQTNEQFF. In DNA, the CDR3 is TGTGCCACCAGCAGAGAAAGACAGACCAATGAGCAGTTCTTC.

The V and J genes are TRBV14 and TRBJ2-3; unclear D gene. The CDR3 contains 16 residues. Trimming pared 1 base from V and 0 bases from J, leaving 11 bases between. Germline values: CDR1 SGHDN, CDR2 FVKESK. The DNA of the CDR3 is TGTGCCAGCAGCCAAGTGAGGTCCTCTAGCACAGATACGCAGTATTTT. Translated: CASSQVRSSSTDTQYF.

The chain couples TRBV4-2 to TRBJ2-2, with TRBD2 identical over 15 bases. This CDR3 region has 20 residues. The germline gives CDR1 LGHNA, CDR2 YNFKEQ. V shed 4 bases and J 2 bases; nucleotides not matched to a gene: 11. CDR3 in DNA: TGTGCCAGCAGCCCCAACCCCGGGACTAGCGGGGGGCTAAACACCGGGGAGCTGTTTTTT. The encoded protein is CASSPNPGTSGGLNTGELFF.

This sequence joins TRBV28 and TRBJ2-1; 7 nucleotides match TRBD1. CDR1 and CDR2 from the germline V gene are MDHEN and SYDVKM. Germline trimming cut 7 bases from V and 2 bases from J; bases unmatched to any gene: 8. The CDR3 runs 15 residues. The DNA of the CDR3 is TGTGCCAGCACCGTCAAGGGGGCCCCCTACAATGAGCAGTTCTTC. This encodes CASTVKGAPYNEQFF. Based on the CDR3 plus reference TRBV28 and TRBJ2-1, the full variable domain is DVKVTQSSRYLVKRTGEKVFLECVQDMDHENMFWYRQDPGLGLRLIYFSYDVKMKEKGDIPEGYSVSREKKERFSLILESASTNQTSMYLCASTVKGAPYNEQFFGPGTRLTVL.

The rearrangement links TRBV9 to TRBJ1-2, with TRBD1 matching 8 bases. The CDR3 contains 14 residues. V dropped 0 bases and J dropped 7; count of bases not matched to a gene: 5. Germline CDR1 and CDR2: SGDLS and YYNGEE. The CDR3 loop reads CASSVDQGAAGYTF. CDR3 DNA sequence: TGTGCCAGCAGCGTAGATCAGGGGGCAGCTGGCTACACCTTC.